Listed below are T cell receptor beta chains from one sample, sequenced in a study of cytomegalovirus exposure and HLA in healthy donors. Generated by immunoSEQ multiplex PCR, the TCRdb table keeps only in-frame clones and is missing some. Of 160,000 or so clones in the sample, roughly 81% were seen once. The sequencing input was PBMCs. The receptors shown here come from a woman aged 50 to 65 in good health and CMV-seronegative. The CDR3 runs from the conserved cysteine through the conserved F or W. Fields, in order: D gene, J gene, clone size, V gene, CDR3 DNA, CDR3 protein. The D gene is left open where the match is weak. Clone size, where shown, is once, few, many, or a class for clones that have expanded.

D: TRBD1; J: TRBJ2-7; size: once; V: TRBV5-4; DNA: TGTGCCAGCAGCTCAGCGACAGGGTCCAACGAGCAGTACTTC; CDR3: CASSSATGSNEQYF
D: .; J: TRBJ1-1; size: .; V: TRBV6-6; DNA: TGTGCCAGCAGTTATAAGGGGGTATCCGAAGCTTTCTTT; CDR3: CASSYKGVSEAFF
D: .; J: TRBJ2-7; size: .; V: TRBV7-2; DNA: TGTGCCAGCAGTCGCTATGAGGGTTCCTCCTACGAGCAGTACTTC; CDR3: CASSRYEGSSYEQYF
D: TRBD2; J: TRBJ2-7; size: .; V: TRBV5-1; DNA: TGCGCCAGCAGCCCCGAGGGGAGGGCAGGAGAGCAGTACTTC; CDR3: CASSPEGRAGEQYF
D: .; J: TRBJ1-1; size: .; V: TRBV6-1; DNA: TGTGCCAGCAGTTCGGGACAAACCTCCAACACTGAAGCTTTCTTT; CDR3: CASSSGQTSNTEAFF
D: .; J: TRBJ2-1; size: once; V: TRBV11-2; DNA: TGTGCCAGCAGCTTCAACAGGGCCGTGGAGTTCAATGAGCAGTTCTTC; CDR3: CASSFNRAVEFNEQFF
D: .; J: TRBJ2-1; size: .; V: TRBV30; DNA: TGTGCCTGGAGTCCCAGGGTGAATGAGCAGTTCTTC; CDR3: CAWSPRVNEQFF
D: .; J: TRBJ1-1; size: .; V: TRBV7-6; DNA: TGTGCCAGCAGCCCTTTCAGAACTGAAGCTTTCTTT; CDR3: CASSPFRTEAFF
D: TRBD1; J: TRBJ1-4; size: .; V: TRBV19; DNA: TGTGCCAGTAGTTTCCACCAGACAGGGGAAACAACTAATGAAAAACTGTTTTTT; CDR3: CASSFHQTGETTNEKLFF
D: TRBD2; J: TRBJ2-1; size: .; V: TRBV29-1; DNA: TGCAGCGAATTATCCGGGAGGGACAATGAGCAGTTCTTC; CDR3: CSELSGRDNEQFF
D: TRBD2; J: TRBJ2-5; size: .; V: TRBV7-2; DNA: TGTGCCAGCAGCTTATTGGGCGGGGGGGAGACCCAGTACTTC; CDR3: CASSLLGGGETQYF
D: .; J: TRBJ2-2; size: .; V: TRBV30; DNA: TGTGCCTGGAGTGTACAGCCCGGGGAGCTGTTTTTT; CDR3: CAWSVQPGELFF
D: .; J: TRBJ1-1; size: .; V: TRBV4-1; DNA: TGCGCCAGCAGCCAGGCAAGGGGGAACACTGAAGCTTTCTTT; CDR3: CASSQARGNTEAFF
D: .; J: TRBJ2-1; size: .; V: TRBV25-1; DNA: TGTGCCAGTGGGGACCCGGTCGGGAGGCAGTTCTTC; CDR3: CASGDPVGRQFF
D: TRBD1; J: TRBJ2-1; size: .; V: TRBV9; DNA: TGTGCCAGCAGCGTAGTTTACGTAGGACAGGCCTACAATGAGCAGTTCTTC; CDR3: CASSVVYVGQAYNEQFF
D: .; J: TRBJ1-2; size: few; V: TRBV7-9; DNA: TGTGCCAGCAGCTTAGAGGCAGCGGGCACCTTC; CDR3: CASSLEAAGTF
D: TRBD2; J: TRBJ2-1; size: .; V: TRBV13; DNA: TGTGCCAGCAGCTTAGAAGGGACTAGCGGGGTATCCTACAATGAGCAGTTCTTC; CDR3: CASSLEGTSGVSYNEQFF
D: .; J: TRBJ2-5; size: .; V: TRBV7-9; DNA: TGTGCCAGCAGCTTGGGCGGAGGGTACCAAGAGACCCAGTACTTC; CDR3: CASSLGGGYQETQYF
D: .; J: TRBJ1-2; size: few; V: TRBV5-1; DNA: TGCGCCAGCAGCGAGGACAGCTACTATGGCTACACCTTC; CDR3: CASSEDSYYGYTF
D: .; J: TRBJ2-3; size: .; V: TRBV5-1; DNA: TGCGCCAGCAGCCGGGACTTAAGCACAGATACGCAGTATTTT; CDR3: CASSRDLSTDTQYF
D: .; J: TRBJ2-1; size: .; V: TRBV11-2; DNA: TGTGCCAGCAGCTCGACAGGATCCTACAATGAGCAGTTCTTC; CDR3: CASSSTGSYNEQFF
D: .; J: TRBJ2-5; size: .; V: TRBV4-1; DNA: TGCGCCAGCAGCCAAGATCACCGGGACTCCGCTATCGGGGAGACCCAGTACTTC; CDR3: CASSQDHRDSAIGETQYF